The present T cell receptor beta chain was sequenced within a study of cytomegalovirus exposure and HLA in healthy donors (dated by TCRdb to about 2017). Concerning the study at large: An earlier analysis of some 620 of the donors reported 276 Gb of sequence data and 95 million to 140 million unique TCR beta sequences obtained from about 179 million T cells. An early release covering roughly 640 HLA-typed donors comprised about 300 gigabases of sequencing data and 85 million to 100 million unique TCR sequences. Of the approximately 400 genotyped donors, approximately 80% fell in the genetic ancestry cluster associated with self-reported Caucasian donors. The study aimed to test whether cataloging public T cell receptors could reveal signatures of past pathogen exposure. The study used immunosequencing to profile the T cell repertoires of approximately 650 subjects and linked those repertoires to cytomegalovirus serostatus. A separate validation cohort of roughly 130 different subjects was used in addition to the approximately 700-subject first cohort. To predict cytomegalovirus infection status, the study brought together high-throughput TCR immunosequencing, statistical association of individual TCRs with disease status, and machine learning. A later analysis re-examined previously published TCR beta repertoires from 610 or so donors and added high-resolution HLA genotyping to investigate patterns of TCR occurrence. The later analysis used no new phenotypic data to find candidate immune exposures, relying instead on TCR beta sequences and their occurrence across donors. An earlier analysis of some 500 of the donors applied high-throughput TCR beta sequencing to assess whether each TCR beta V gene segment acted as functional or pseudogenic. Alongside the repertoire data, information on donor age, sex, ethnicity and CMV serostatus was compiled. Genome-wide SNP genotypes for about three fifths of the 666 donors were used in a later genetic analysis, which treated that subset as a discovery cohort. Every discovery cohort repertoire had been produced on one sequencing platform. Both class I and class II loci were covered by HLA typing, at four-digit resolution. The number of typed donors differed by locus: about 629-630 for A, B, C, DRB1 and DQB1; some 500 for DQA1; approximately 610 for DPA1; and roughly 470 for DPB1. Because of strong linkage in the cohort, a handful of DR-DQ haplotypes were treated as single units for association and clustering. Among 300 to 500 genotyped donors of the cohort, an average of about 240,000 unique TCR beta nucleotide sequences was sequenced per donor, of which about 18% were non-productive.

V loses 6 bases, J loses 5 bases, and the germline ends lie 17 bases apart. CDR1 and CDR2 are drawn from the germline V gene: MDHEN, SYDVKM. From its cysteine to its phenylalanine, the CDR3 spans 15 amino acids. Only the CDR3 portion is preserved as DNA: 45 bases, with reading frame beginning at the first base. The study at large found these results: In this cohort, only TCR beta chains were sequenced, and detectable features were limited by the absence of alpha or paired-chain data. In an earlier analysis of under 600 of the donors, most TCR beta V segments were observed in productive rearrangements about 90% or about 30% of the time, broadly matching IMGT annotations. In a later analysis, HLA-associated TCR beta chains showed more clonal expansion and lower generation probabilities than non-associated chains that were equally common. Presence/absence analyses assumed roughly uniform sequencing depth across donors, an assumption that may not hold. Because HLA typing was missing for some donors at each locus, association tests included only the typed subset. For the cohort, immune exposure information was limited to CMV serostatus. Several of the top co-occurrence clusters appeared to be linked to parvovirus B19, influenza, CMV and Epstein-Barr virus, according to a later analysis. A later genetic analysis reported fewer N-insertions in productive TCRs among donors in an Asian-associated ancestry cluster than the roughly 700-donor mean. It was suggested by the authors that the approach could potentially be generalized to other disease states and immunological phenotypes. The classifier was reported to diagnose cytomegalovirus status with high specificity and sensitivity in both the original cohort and the validation cohort. Linkage disequilibrium might explain the correlated functional status among segregating V segments, but an unknown experimental factor could not be excluded. In a later analysis, TCR association rates were found to vary across HLA loci, with the most associated TCRs seen for DRB1 alleles and the fewest for HLA-C alleles. In the study, 150 to 200 TCR beta chains were listed as associated with cytomegalovirus. V-gene and J-gene trimming of TCR beta chains was associated with a missense DCLRE1C variant in a later genetic analysis, and the association was replicated in an independent cohort. Because counts were too low, about 15 rarely observed V segments, including chromosome 9 orphons, were left out of the earlier analysis of 500 to 750 of the donors. A later analysis found that most CMV-associated TCR beta chains appeared HLA-restricted, with HLA associations seemingly driven largely by CMV exposure. Three of the identified cytomegalovirus-associated TCR beta chains were confirmed in vitro to be specific for cytomegalovirus antigens. Some IMGT-functional V segments, including TRBV6-2 and TRBV6-3, could not be told apart with the 87-base-pair reads, so those segments were excluded. A further reported finding was that TCR beta sequences accurately predicted the HLA-A and HLA-B alleles for most subjects in the first cohort. When HLA alleles, especially DR and DQ, strongly co-occurred, attributing TCR associations to individual alleles was difficult. While some public TCRs were present in many individuals, most TCR sequences turned up only very rarely across donors. The sequencing pipeline was judged likely to have produced a cluster of highly shared sequence variants as a technical artifact. Specific HLA alleles were associated with 15,000 to 20,000 TCR beta sequences at a false discovery rate of 0.05 in a later analysis.

In total, approximately 610 healthy bone marrow donors made up the cohort. All cohort members were sampled while nominally healthy, although unrecorded immune exposures were likely present. The donor tested CMV seropositive, placing the donor among the roughly 270 seropositive members of the cohort. Every donor gave a peripheral blood sample, and the peripheral blood mononuclear cells from that sample were used for TCR beta sequencing. The Qiagen DNeasy Blood Extraction Kit was used to extract genomic DNA from the blood cell samples. To note about this clone: It lacks a known antigen. No clone much larger than this one lies a single base away; base qualities are absent.

Library construction relied on the immunoSEQ multiplex PCR assay. The multiplex PCR relied on a mix of 60 forward primers for TCR Vbeta segments and 13 reverse primers for TCR Jbeta segments. The CDR3 region of rearranged TCR beta genes was amplified from genomic DNA by a multiplex PCR assay. The Illumina HiSeq System was used to sequence the amplified TCR beta libraries as 87-base-pair reads. The authors' pipeline ran thus. Across the 500 to 700 repertoires, a later analysis counted some 80 million unique TCR beta chains, around 11 million of which were shared by at least two donors. To remove PCR and sequencing errors, raw reads were error-corrected and collapsed into unique sequences using a nearest-neighbor algorithm that merged closely related sequences. CDR3 sequences were aligned to IMGT reference sequences to assign V, D and J gene segments. Each retained sequence needed at least a six-nucleotide match to both a V gene segment and a J gene segment. Rearrangements were classified as productive when the CDR3 lacked stop codons and remained in frame with V and J, and all other rearrangements were classified as non-productive. Following IMGT convention, CDR3 was defined as the stretch from the second conserved V-encoded cysteine to the conserved J-encoded phenylalanine. In an earlier analysis of more than 550 of the donors, sequences lacking an unambiguous match to a single V gene segment were excluded. An earlier analysis of several hundred of the donors classified V segments as functional when productive rearrangements were above 56.7% and as segregating when the standard deviation between donors was above 5%. A statistical classification framework was built to diagnose cytomegalovirus status from the catalog of TCR beta chain sequences. In a later analysis, TCR nucleotide sequences were compared against IMGT/GENE-DB human TR gene sequences so that V and J genes could be assigned. In a later analysis, CDR3 sequences and most-parsimonious VDJ recombination scenarios were assigned using the TCRdist pipeline. A later analysis defined each TCR beta chain by its CDR3 amino acid sequence plus V-gene family, and excluded reads lacking a unique V-gene family. To address suspected cross-contamination and a sequencing artifact, a later analysis removed roughly 580 highly shared, low-generation-probability nucleotide sequences. For each public chain, a later analysis derived a clonal expansion index from normalized ranks of inferred template counts within each repertoire. In a later analysis, generation probabilities were computed using a VDJ recombination model fitted to out-of-frame rearrangements, and the results were checked against IGoR. In a later analysis, TCR-TCR, TCR-HLA and TCR-CMV co-occurrence was scored with hypergeometric tests, and a repertoire-size bias correction was applied to TCR pairs. False discovery rates were estimated in a later analysis by permuting HLA or CMV assignments 20 times. In a later analysis, co-occurring TCRs were grouped using DBSCAN, with TCRdist sequence similarity added in when clustering inside HLA-allele-positive subsets. Repertoires with fewer than 30,000 or more than 120,000 public chains, plus five repertoires with anomalous nucleotide sharing, were excluded from co-occurrence clustering. TCRdb stores this immuneACCESS table with in-frame sequences only. Part of the clones is absent; in the studies checked, under half of the shortfall reflects unresolved V genes, and no reason is known for the rest. Clone size and the V and J calls come from that table; the DNA yielded D and trimming. The sample has 150,000 to 170,000 clones on record, roughly 80% of them singletons. The top ten clones comprise 13% of the sample.

Recombination connected TRBV28 to TRBJ2-1; the D gene cannot be named for sure. This sequence originates from a young man in good health and CMV-seropositive. Sequences were obtained from PBMCs. The CDR3 loop reads CASSLSATFNNEQFF. The DNA sequence is given as TGTGCCAGCAGCCTCAGCGCGACCTTCAACAATGAGCAGTTCTTC.